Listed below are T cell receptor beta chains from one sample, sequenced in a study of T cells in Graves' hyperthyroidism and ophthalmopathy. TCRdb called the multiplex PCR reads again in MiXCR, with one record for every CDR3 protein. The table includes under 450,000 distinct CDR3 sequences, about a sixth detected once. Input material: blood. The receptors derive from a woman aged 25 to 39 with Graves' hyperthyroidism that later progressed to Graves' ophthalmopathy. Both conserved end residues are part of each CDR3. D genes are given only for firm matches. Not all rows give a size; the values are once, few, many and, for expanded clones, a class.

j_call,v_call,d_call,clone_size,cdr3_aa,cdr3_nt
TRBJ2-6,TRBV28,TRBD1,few,CASSLLTPGQGGAGANVLTF,TGTGCCAGCAGTCTTTTAACTCCGGGACAGGGGGGGGCTGGGGCCAACGTCCTGACTTTC
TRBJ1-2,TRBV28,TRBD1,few,CASSLPYLTQGAFGGYTF,TGTGCCAGCAGTTTACCCTACCTTACGCAGGGGGCCTTTGGTGGCTACACCTTC
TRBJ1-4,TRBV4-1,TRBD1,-,CASREEGAGNEKLFF,TGCGCCAGCAGAGAAGAGGGGGCGGGTAATGAAAAACTGTTTTTT
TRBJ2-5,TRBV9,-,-,CASSVGGGKETQYF,TGTGCCAGCAGCGTAGGGGGCGGAAAAGAGACCCAGTACTTC
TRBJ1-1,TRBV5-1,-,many,CASSINTEAFF,TGCGCCAGCAGTATCAACACTGAAGCTTTCTTT
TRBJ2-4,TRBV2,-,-,CASSEGPGQEKNIQYF,TGTGCCAGCAGTGAGGGGCCGGGTCAGGAGAAAAACATTCAGTACTTC
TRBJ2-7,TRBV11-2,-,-,CASSLEVGHSNEQYF,TGTGCCAGCAGCTTAGAGGTAGGGCATTCCAACGAGCAGTACTTC
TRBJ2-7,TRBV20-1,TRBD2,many,CSARVRGTEQYF,TGCAGTGCTAGAGTGCGGGGGACCGAGCAGTACTTC
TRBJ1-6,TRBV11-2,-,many,CASSLDSLSSYNSPLHF,TGTGCCAGCAGCTTAGACAGCCTGAGCTCCTATAATTCACCCCTCCACTTT
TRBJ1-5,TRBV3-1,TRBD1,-,CASSLAGTGAHQPQHF,TGTGCCAGCAGCCTGGCCGGGACAGGGGCCCATCAGCCCCAGCATTTT
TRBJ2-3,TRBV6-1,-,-,CASRRGAGGTDTQYF,TGTGCCAGCCGCCGGGGCGCAGGGGGCACAGATACGCAGTATTTT
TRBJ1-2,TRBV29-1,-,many,CSVWGPNYGYTF,TGCAGCGTTTGGGGACCTAACTATGGCTACACCTTC
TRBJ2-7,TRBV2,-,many,CASSEGGSRGYEQYF,TGTGCCAGCAGTGAAGGGGGCTCCCGCGGGTACGAGCAGTACTTC
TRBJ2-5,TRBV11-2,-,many,CASSLAPSGVGETQYF,TGTGCCAGCAGCTTAGCACCCTCGGGGGTCGGGGAGACCCAGTACTTC
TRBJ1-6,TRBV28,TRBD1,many,CASSRLGQGNNSPLHF,TGTGCCAGCAGTCGACTTGGACAGGGAAACAATTCACCCCTCCACTTT
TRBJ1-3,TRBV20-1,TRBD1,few,CSAPTGSANTIYF,TGCAGTGCCCCGACAGGGTCTGCAAACACCATATATTTT
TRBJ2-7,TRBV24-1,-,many,CATSRGREQYF,TGTGCCACCAGTCGGGGGAGAGAGCAGTACTTC
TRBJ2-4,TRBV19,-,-,CASSIDPRVTGAKNIQYF,TGTGCCAGTAGTATAGATCCTAGGGTGACAGGAGCCAAAAACATTCAGTACTTC
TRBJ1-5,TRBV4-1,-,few,CASSRDGADNQPQHF,TGCGCCAGCAGCCGAGATGGGGCTGACAATCAGCCCCAGCATTTT
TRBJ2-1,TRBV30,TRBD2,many,CAWVLAGEKDEQFF,TGTGCCTGGGTACTAGCGGGAGAGAAGGATGAGCAGTTCTTC
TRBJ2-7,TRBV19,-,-,CASSAEDSYEQYF,TGTGCCAGTAGCGCAGAGGACTCCTACGAGCAGTACTTC
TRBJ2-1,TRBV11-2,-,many,CASSQGTFYNEQFF,TGTGCCAGCAGCCAGGGGACTTTTTACAATGAGCAGTTCTTC
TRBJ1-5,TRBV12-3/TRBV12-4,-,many,CASSLEGRQPQHF,TGTGCCAGCAGCCTGGAAGGACGTCAGCCCCAGCATTTT
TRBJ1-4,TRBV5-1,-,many,CASSLVVVTLEKLFF,TGCGCCAGCAGCTTGGTGGTTGTGACACTTGAAAAACTGTTTTTT
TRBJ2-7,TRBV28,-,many,CASRPAGGQPYEQYF,TGTGCCAGCAGGCCCGCCGGGGGACAGCCCTACGAGCAGTACTTC
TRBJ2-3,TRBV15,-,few,CTTSRQSVRTDTQYF,TGTACCACCAGCAGACAGTCTGTGAGAACAGATACGCAGTATTTT
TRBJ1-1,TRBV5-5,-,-,CASSFSDSEAFF,TGTGCCAGCAGCTTCAGCGACTCTGAAGCTTTCTTT
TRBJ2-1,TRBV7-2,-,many,CASSPSAGPYNEQFF,TGTGCCAGCAGCCCATCGGCTGGCCCATACAATGAGCAGTTCTTC
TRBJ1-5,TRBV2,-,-,CASSDRDSQPQHF,TGTGCCAGCAGTGACAGGGATAGTCAGCCCCAGCATTTT
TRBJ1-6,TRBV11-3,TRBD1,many,CASSLLGTGVDSPLHF,TGTGCCAGCAGCTTGTTAGGGACAGGGGTAGATTCACCCCTCCACTTT
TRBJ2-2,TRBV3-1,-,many,CASSQLSGELFF,TGTGCCAGCAGCCAGCTTTCTGGGGAGCTGTTTTTT
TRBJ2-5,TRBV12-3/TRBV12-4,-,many,CASSRYQETQYF,TGTGCCAGCAGTCGGTACCAAGAGACCCAGTACTTC
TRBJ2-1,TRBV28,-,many,CASSPRRRQVGEQFF,TGTGCCAGCAGTCCCCGCCGTAGGCAGGTCGGTGAGCAGTTCTTC
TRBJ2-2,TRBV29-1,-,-,CSVRGRGGQNTGELFF,TGCAGCGTTAGGGGCCGTGGGGGGCAGAACACCGGGGAGCTGTTTTTT
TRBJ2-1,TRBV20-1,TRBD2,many,CSARTPNGRRNEQFF,TGCAGTGCTAGAACCCCCAACGGGAGGCGAAATGAGCAGTTCTTC
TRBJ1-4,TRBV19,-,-,CASHKGRREKLFF,TGTGCCAGCCATAAAGGTCGGCGTGAAAAACTGTTTTTT